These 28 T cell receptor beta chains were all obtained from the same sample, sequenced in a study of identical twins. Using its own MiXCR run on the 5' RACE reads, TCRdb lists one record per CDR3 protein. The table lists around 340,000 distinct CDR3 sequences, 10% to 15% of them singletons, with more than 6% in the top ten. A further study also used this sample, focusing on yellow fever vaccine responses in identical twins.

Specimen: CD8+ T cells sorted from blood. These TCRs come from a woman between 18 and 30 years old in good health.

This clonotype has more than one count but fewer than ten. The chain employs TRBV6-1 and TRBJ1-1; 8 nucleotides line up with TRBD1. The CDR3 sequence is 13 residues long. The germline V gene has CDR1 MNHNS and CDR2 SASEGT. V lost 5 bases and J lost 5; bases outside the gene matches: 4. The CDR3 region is CASSQGAWTEAFF. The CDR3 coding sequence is TGTGCCAGCAGTCAGGGGGCTTGGACTGAAGCTTTCTTT.

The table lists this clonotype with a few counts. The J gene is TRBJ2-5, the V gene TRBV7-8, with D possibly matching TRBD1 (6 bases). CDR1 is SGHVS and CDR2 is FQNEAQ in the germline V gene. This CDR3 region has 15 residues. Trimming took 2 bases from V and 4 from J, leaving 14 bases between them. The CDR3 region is CASSLLQGSRETQYF. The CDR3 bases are TGTGCCAGCAGCTTACTACAGGGTTCTCGAGAGACCCAGTACTTC.

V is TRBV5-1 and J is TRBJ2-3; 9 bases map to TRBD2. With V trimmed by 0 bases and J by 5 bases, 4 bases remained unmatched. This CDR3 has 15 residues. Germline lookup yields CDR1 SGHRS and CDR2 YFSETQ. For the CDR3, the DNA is TGCGCCAGCAGCTTGGGACTAGCGGAGGAAGATACGCAGTATTTT. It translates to CASSLGLAEEDTQYF.

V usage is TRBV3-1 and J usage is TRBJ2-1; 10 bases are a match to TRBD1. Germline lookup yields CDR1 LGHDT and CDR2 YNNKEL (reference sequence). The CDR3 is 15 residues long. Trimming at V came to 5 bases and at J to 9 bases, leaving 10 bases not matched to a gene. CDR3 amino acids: CASSSDRGFLGEQFF. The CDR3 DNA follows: TGTGCCAGCAGCTCGGACAGGGGGTTCTTAGGTGAGCAGTTCTTC.

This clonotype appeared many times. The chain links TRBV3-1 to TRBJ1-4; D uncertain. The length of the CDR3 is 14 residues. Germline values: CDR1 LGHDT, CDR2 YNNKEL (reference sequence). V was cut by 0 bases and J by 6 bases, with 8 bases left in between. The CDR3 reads CASSQEEWDEKLFF. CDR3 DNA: TGTGCCAGCAGCCAAGAGGAGTGGGATGAAAAACTGTTTTTT.

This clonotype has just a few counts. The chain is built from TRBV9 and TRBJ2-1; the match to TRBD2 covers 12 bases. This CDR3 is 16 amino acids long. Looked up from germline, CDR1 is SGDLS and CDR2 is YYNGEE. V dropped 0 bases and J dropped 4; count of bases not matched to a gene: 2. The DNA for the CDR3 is TGTGCCAGCAGCGTAGACACTAGCGGGAGGTACAATGAGCAGTTCTTC. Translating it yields CASSVDTSGRYNEQFF.

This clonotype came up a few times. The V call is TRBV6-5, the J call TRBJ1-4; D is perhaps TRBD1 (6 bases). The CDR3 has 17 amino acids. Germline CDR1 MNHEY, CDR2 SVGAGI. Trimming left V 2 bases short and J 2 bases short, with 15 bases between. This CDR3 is CASSYTIPGHTNEKLFF. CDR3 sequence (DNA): TGTGCCAGCAGTTACACGATCCCGGGACATACTAATGAAAAACTGTTTTTT.

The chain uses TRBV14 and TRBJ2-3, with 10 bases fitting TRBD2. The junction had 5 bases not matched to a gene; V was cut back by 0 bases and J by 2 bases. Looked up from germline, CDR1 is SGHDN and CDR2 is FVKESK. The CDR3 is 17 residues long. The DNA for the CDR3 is TGTGCCAGCAGCCAAGACCTAGCGGGAGTCATCACAGATACGCAGTATTTT. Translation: CASSQDLAGVITDTQYF.

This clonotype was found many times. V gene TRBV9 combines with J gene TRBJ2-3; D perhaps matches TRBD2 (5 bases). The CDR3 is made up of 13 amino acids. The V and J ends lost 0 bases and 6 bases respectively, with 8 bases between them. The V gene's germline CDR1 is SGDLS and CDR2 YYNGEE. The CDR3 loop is CASSVGERDTQYF. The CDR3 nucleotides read TGTGCCAGCAGCGTAGGAGAGCGGGATACGCAGTATTTT.

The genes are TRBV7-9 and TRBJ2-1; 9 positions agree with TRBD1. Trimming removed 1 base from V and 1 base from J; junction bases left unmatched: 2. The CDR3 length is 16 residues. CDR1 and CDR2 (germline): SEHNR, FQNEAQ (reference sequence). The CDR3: CASSLVGTGSYNEQFF. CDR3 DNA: TGTGCCAGCAGCTTAGTAGGGACAGGGTCCTACAATGAGCAGTTCTTC.

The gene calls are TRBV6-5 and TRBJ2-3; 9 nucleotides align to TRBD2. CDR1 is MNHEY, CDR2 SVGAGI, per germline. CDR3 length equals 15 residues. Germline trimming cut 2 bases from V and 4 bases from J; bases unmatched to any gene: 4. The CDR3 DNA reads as TGTGCCAGCAGTTACGTTGCGGGAGGGTCAGATACGCAGTATTTT. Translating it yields CASSYVAGGSDTQYF.

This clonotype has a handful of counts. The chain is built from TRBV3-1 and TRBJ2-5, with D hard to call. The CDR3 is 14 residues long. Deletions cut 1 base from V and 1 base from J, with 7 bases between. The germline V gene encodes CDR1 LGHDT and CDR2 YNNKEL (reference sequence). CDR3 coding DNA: TGTGCCAGCAGCCAAGGTAGTGGCCAAGAGACCCAGTACTTC. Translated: CASSQGSGQETQYF.

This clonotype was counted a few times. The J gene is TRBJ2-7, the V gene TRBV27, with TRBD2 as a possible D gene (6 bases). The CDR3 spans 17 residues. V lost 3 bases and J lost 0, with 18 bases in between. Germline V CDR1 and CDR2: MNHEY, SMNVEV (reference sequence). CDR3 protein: CASSFQPESSVSYEQYF. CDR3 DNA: TGTGCCAGCAGTTTCCAACCTGAATCTAGCGTCTCCTACGAGCAGTACTTC.

The chain's CDR3 is CSATDRDNTGELFF. The CDR3 nucleotides are TGCAGTGCTACTGACAGGGATAACACCGGGGAGCTGTTTTTT. The gene calls are TRBV20-1 and TRBJ2-2, with 7 positions matching TRBD1. The CDR3 contains 14 residues. With V trimmed by 4 bases and J by 2 bases, 4 bases remained unmatched. CDR1 DFQATT and CDR2 SNEGSKA come from the germline V gene (reference sequence).

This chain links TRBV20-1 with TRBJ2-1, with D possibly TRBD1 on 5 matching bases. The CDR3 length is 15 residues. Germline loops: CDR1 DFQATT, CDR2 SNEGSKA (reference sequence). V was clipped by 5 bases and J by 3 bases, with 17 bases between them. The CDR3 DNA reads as TGCAGTGCTGAACAGGACCGGACCGGCTACAATGAGCAGTTCTTC. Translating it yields CSAEQDRTGYNEQFF.

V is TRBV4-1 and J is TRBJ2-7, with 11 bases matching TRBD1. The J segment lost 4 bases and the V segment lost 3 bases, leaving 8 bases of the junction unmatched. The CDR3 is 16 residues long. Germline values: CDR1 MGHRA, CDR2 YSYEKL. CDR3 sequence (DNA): TGCGCCAGCAGCCAGGAGGGACAGGGGGAGACTTACGAGCAGTACTTC. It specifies CASSQEGQGETYEQYF.

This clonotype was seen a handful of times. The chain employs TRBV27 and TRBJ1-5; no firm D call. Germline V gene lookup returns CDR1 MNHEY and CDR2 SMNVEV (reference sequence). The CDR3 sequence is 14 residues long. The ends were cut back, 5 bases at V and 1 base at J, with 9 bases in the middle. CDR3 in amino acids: CASSPYQSNQPQHF. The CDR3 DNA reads TGTGCCAGCAGTCCGTACCAGAGCAATCAGCCCCAGCATTTT.

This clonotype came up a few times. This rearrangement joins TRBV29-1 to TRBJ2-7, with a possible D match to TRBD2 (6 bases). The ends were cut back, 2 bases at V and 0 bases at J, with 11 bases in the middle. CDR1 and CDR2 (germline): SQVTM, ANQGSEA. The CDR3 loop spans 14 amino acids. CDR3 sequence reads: CSVELAEASYEQYF. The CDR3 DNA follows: TGCAGCGTTGAATTAGCGGAGGCCTCCTACGAGCAGTACTTC.

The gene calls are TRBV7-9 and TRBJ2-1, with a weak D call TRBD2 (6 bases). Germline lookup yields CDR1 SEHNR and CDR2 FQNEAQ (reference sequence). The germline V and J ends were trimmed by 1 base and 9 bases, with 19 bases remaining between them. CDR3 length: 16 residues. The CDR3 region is CASSLGETSLRGEQFF. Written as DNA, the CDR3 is TGTGCCAGCAGCTTAGGGGAGACTAGTTTAAGGGGTGAGCAGTTCTTC.

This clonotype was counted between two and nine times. CDR3 nucleotide sequence: TGCGCCAGCAGTTGGGCAGACAATGAGCAGTTCTTC. Protein: CASSWADNEQFF. This sequence joins TRBV10-2 and TRBJ2-1; D not resolved. CDR3 length: 12 residues. The ends were cut back, 5 bases at V and 5 bases at J, with 7 bases in the middle. Germline V gene data show CDR1 as WSHSY and CDR2 as SAAADI.

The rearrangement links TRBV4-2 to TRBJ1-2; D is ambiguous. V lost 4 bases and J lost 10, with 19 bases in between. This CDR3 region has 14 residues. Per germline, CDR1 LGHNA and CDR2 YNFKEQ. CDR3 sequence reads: CASSPGVSYQDYTF. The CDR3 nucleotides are TGTGCCAGCAGCCCCGGAGTTTCGTATCAGGACTACACCTTC.

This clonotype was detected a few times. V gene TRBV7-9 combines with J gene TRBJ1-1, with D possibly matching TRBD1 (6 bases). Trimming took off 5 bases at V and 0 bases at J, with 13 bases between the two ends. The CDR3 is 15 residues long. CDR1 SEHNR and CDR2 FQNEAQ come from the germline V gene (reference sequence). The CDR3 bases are TGTGCCAGCAGCCCGGGGGGGGCGGTGAACACTGAAGCTTTCTTT. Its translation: CASSPGGAVNTEAFF.

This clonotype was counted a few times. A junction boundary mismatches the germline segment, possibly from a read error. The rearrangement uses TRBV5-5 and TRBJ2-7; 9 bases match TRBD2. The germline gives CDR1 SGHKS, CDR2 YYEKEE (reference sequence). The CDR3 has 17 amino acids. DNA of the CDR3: TGTGCCAGCAGCTTGTCTTCATTCGGGACTAGCTCCGACGAGCAGTACTTC. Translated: CASSLSSFGTSSDEQYF.

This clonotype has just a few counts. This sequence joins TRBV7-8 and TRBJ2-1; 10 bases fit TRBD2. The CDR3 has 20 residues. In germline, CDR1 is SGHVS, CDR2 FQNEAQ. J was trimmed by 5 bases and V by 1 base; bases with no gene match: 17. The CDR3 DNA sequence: TGTGCCAGCAGCTTAGTGCGTGGAGCGGGGGGGCCATCCGGGAACAATGAGCAGTTCTTC. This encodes CASSLVRGAGGPSGNNEQFF.

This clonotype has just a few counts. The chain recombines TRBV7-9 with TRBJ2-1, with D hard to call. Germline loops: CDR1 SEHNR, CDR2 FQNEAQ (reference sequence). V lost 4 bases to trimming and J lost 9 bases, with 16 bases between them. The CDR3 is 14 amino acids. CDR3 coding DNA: TGTGCCAGCAGCTCGTTTCAAGGGTTAGGTGAGCAGTTCTTC. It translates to CASSSFQGLGEQFF.

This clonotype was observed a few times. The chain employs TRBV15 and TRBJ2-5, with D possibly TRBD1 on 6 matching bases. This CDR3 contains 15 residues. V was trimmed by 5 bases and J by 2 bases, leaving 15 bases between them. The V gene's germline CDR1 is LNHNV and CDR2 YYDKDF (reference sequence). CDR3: CATSPLGAAQETQYF. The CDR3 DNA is TGTGCCACCAGCCCCTTGGGGGCAGCACAAGAGACCCAGTACTTC.

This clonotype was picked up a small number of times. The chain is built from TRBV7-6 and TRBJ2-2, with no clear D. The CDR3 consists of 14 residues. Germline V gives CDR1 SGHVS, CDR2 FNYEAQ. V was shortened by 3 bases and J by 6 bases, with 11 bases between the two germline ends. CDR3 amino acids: CASSFKVVAGELFF. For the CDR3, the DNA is TGTGCCAGCAGCTTCAAGGTTGTCGCCGGGGAGCTGTTTTTT.

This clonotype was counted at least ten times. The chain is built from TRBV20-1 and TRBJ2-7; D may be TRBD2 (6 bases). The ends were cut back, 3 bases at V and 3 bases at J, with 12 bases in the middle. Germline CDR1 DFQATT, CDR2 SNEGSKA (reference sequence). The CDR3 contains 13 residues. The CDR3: CSARGPSDYEQYF. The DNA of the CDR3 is TGCAGTGCTAGGGGGCCTAGCGACTACGAGCAGTACTTC.